This paragraph reports one TCR beta chain. The antigen it recognizes is unknown. Within one base of it there is no much larger clone, and no base qualities were kept. CDR1 and CDR2 (MNHNS, SASEGT) derive from the germline V gene. Its CDR3 holds 16 amino acids, cysteine through phenylalanine. The DNA shown is the 48-base CDR3, in frame from base 1. V is trimmed back by 4 bases and J by 0 bases, and the junction contains 4 bases that no gene match accounts for. This record comes from a study of OX40 agonist ivuxolimab in advanced cancers. In the study overall: Ivuxolimab, which targeted the costimulatory receptor OX40 (CD134), was an agonistic, fully human IgG2 monoclonal antibody. The paper covers the monotherapy dose-escalation part of the phase I ivuxolimab trial, which included N of about 56 patients. Partial responses occurred in three dose-escalation patients, of whom one had hepatocellular carcinoma and two had cutaneous melanoma. Intravenous ivuxolimab was administered to patients every 2 weeks at six dose levels: 0.01, 0.1, 0.3, 1.5, 3 and 10 mg/kg. Prior anti-PD-1, anti-PD-L1 or anti-CTLA-4 therapy was permitted, and about two fifths of dose-escalation patients had received checkpoint inhibitors. Peripheral TCRbeta sequencing was intended to test whether TCR sequence diversity was altered and clonal T-cell expansion was caused by ivuxolimab. Among the approximately 54 dose-escalation patients, around 20 had hepatocellular carcinoma, 15 melanoma, 9 renal cell carcinoma and 9 head and neck cancer. A male proportion of approximately 83% and a mean age of about 60 years, ranging from roughly 23 to 80, were recorded for the dose-escalation cohort. Summary of the overall study and its limitations: The antigen specificity of the clonally expanded peripheral T cells was not determined. After ivuxolimab, CD8+ T cells had more expanded clones than CD4+ T cells on average. Low levels of normalized T-cell clonal expansion were also seen in some nonresponding patients. In the 0.1-3.0 mg/kg groups, partial responders had among the lowest normalized peripheral clonal expansion, particularly in CD8+ T cells. At doses from 0.1 to 3.0 mg/kg, clonal expansion was seen in both CD4+ and CD8+ blood T cells between baseline and week 6.

The trial excluded patients who had a history of autoimmune disease or who were on systemic immunosuppression. Peripheral blood for TCR sequencing was drawn from every dose cohort at baseline, at cycle 4 day 1 and at cycle 7 day 1. Samples came from an open-label, multicenter, first-in-human phase I dose-escalation trial of ivuxolimab. The trial enrolled adults with locally advanced or metastatic head and neck squamous cell, hepatocellular, melanoma or renal cell carcinoma. Before TCR sequencing, CD4+ T cells and CD8+ T cells from peripheral blood were sorted into separate populations. For sequencing of the TCRbeta CDR3 region, genomic DNA was extracted from the sorted cells. TCRbeta CDR3 regions were sequenced using the immunoSEQ Assay. TCRdb mirrors the immuneACCESS table, restricted to in-frame sequences. Some clones are absent from its copies; in checked studies, under half trace to an unresolved V gene, and the reason for the others is unknown. The sample contains 90,000 to 120,000 clones, approximately 90% of them found a single time. Of the sample, more than 0.25% is held by the ten largest clones.

Specimen: CD4+ or CD8+ T cells sorted from blood, collected in a trial of the OX40 agonist ivuxolimab. The source is an adult with an advanced solid tumor such as melanoma, head and neck, liver or kidney cancer. The rearranged segments are TRBV6-1 and TRBJ2-3; TRBD2 lines up with 10 middle nucleotides. In nucleotides, the sequence is TGTGCCAGCAGTGTGGTTAGCGGGGGGAGCACAGATACGCAGTATTTT. This sequence encodes CASSVVSGGSTDTQYF.